Following are 17 T cell receptor beta chains from one sample sequenced in a study of lymphopenia after photon versus proton radiotherapy. Clones were sequenced by immunoSEQ multiplex PCR, and TCRdb holds only the in-frame ones, with some missing. This table holds roughly 150,000 clones, 70% to 90% found once. The material sequenced was peripheral blood, taken from a patient treated with photon-based radiotherapy. The receptors originated from a man aged 45-60 years with gastric cancer.

J is TRBJ1-1 and V is TRBV11-2; D unresolved. Between the trimmed V and J ends, which lost 0 bases and 1 base, there was a span of 6 bases. This CDR3 comprises 14 residues. Germline V gene sequence: CDR1 SGHAT, CDR2 FQNNGV. This CDR3 is CASSLDFSNTEAFF. The CDR3 region has the DNA TGTGCCAGCAGCTTAGATTTCTCGAACACTGAAGCTTTCTTT.

V usage is TRBV28 and J usage is TRBJ1-5; D uncertain. Trimming removed 6 bases from V and 0 bases from J, with 12 bases in between. Germline V CDR1 and CDR2: MDHEN, SYDVKM. This CDR3 spans 15 amino acids. The chain's CDR3 is CASSLLGVSNQPQHF. The CDR3 region has the DNA TGTGCCAGCAGCCTCCTAGGCGTTAGCAATCAGCCCCAGCATTTT.

The chain couples TRBV9 to TRBJ2-3; D not certain. Germline V gives CDR1 SGDLS, CDR2 YYNGEE. V lost 1 base and J 5 bases, leaving 11 bases between the germline ends. The CDR3 is made up of 14 amino acids. The CDR3: CASSVSSLGDTQYF. The CDR3 DNA reads TGTGCCAGCAGCGTAAGCTCTTTGGGAGATACGCAGTATTTT.

The chain joins TRBV27 to TRBJ1-2; 10 nucleotides match TRBD1. From germline, CDR1 is MNHEY and CDR2 SMNVEV (reference sequence). The CDR3 contains 13 residues. The J segment lost 4 bases and the V segment lost 7 bases, leaving 3 bases of the junction unmatched. CDR3 in amino acids: CASKRTGGYGYTF. The CDR3 DNA sequence: TGTGCCAGCAAGAGGACAGGGGGCTATGGCTACACCTTC.

The table lists this clone with a few counts. This chain uses TRBV5-5 with TRBJ1-4, with 9 bases matching TRBD1. Germline trimming cut 4 bases from V and 3 bases from J; bases unmatched to any gene: 7. This CDR3 contains 16 residues. Germline V gene data show CDR1 as SGHKS and CDR2 as YYEKEE (reference sequence). CDR3 in amino acids: CASSIRQGGSNEKLFF. In DNA, the CDR3 is TGTGCCAGCAGCATCAGACAGGGGGGTTCTAATGAAAAACTGTTTTTT.

The chain joins TRBV7-3 to TRBJ2-5; possibly TRBD1 or TRBD2 for D (5 bases each). The length of the CDR3 is 14 residues. Germline V gene data show CDR1 as SGHTA and CDR2 as FQGTGA. Trimming took 5 bases from V and 5 from J, leaving 15 bases between them. CDR3 region: CASSPGPEMETQYF. For the CDR3, the DNA is TGTGCCAGCAGCCCGGGACCTGAAATGGAGACCCAGTACTTC.

The genes are TRBV5-1 and TRBJ1-2, with 7 bases lining up with TRBD1. This CDR3 has 18 amino acids. V shed 4 bases, J shed 0 bases, and the junction held 15 bases outside the gene matches. CDR1 SGHRS and CDR2 YFSETQ come from the germline V gene. CDR3 sequence: CASSPYPGQAHPNYGYTF. DNA for the CDR3: TGCGCCAGCAGCCCTTACCCCGGACAGGCCCATCCTAACTATGGCTACACCTTC.

The chain links TRBV27 to TRBJ1-4, with a tentative D call TRBD1 (6 bases). CDR1 and CDR2 from the germline V gene are MNHEY and SMNVEV (reference sequence). The CDR3 is made up of 15 amino acids. Trimming removed 1 base from V and 4 bases from J, with 10 bases in between. CDR3 DNA sequence: TGTGCCAGCAGTTTATGGGGGGCCGGTAATGAAAAACTGTTTTTT. Encoded protein: CASSLWGAGNEKLFF.

In its sample, this clone was seen a few times. This chain links TRBV14 with TRBJ2-7; TRBD1 aligns across 7 bases. The V gene end was trimmed by 2 bases and the J gene end by 1 base; junction bases not matched to a gene: 8. CDR1 and CDR2 from the germline V gene are SGHDN and FVKESK. The CDR3 totals 16 residues. The CDR3: CASSQIFGTESYEQYF. CDR3 nucleotide sequence: TGTGCCAGCAGCCAAATATTCGGGACAGAATCCTACGAGCAGTACTTC.

V is TRBV19 and J is TRBJ1-1, with D tentatively TRBD1 (5 bases). Germline V gene lookup returns CDR1 LNHDA and CDR2 SQIVND (reference sequence). V was cut by 9 bases and J by 3 bases, with 14 bases left in between. This CDR3 has 13 amino acids. The CDR3 DNA reads TGTGCCAGCCACTACGACAGTTACACTGAAGCTTTCTTT. This gives the protein CASHYDSYTEAFF.

V is TRBV6-5 and J is TRBJ2-7; D gene ambiguous. V lost 4 bases to trimming and J lost 3 bases, with 4 bases between them. The length of the CDR3 is 11 residues. CDR1 and CDR2 (germline): MNHEY, SVGAGI. CDR3 coding DNA: TGTGCCAGCAGTTCTGACTACGAGCAGTACTTC. Amino acids: CASSSDYEQYF.

V gene TRBV6-5 combines with J gene TRBJ2-3; D ambiguous. Looked up from germline, CDR1 is MNHEY and CDR2 is SVGAGI. Deletions cut 4 bases from V and 1 base from J, with 9 bases between. This CDR3 region has 14 residues. CDR3 protein: CASSLGYRTDTQYF. CDR3 in DNA: TGTGCCAGCAGTTTAGGGTACCGCACAGATACGCAGTATTTT.

J is TRBJ2-7 and V is TRBV27, with a possible D match to TRBD1 (5 bases). V lost 3 bases, J lost 1 base, and 7 bases lay in between. CDR3 size: 13 residues. CDR1 and CDR2 (germline): MNHEY, SMNVEV (reference sequence). The CDR3 DNA reads as TGTGCCAGCAGTTTCCCAGGGTCCTACGAGCAGTACTTC. It specifies CASSFPGSYEQYF.

This clone was observed a single time. The rearrangement links TRBV27 to TRBJ1-3; no reliable D call. CDR1 is MNHEY, CDR2 SMNVEV, per germline (reference sequence). The CDR3 is 14 amino acids. Deletions cut 0 bases from V and 0 bases from J, with 3 bases between. The CDR3 DNA reads TGTGCCAGCAGTTTATCTAGCTCTGGAAACACCATATATTTT. It is translated as CASSLSSSGNTIYF.

CDR3 coding DNA: TGTGCCAGCAGCTTATTACAGGGAATAGGCTACACCTTC. Amino acids: CASSLLQGIGYTF. The gene calls are TRBV7-3 and TRBJ1-2, with TRBD1 as a possible D gene (6 bases). Between the trimmed V and J ends, which lost 2 bases and 8 bases, there was a span of 12 bases. Germline-derived CDR1 and CDR2 are SGHTA and FQGTGA. This CDR3 region has 13 residues.

The chain uses TRBV18 and TRBJ1-2, with a weak D call TRBD1 (6 bases). The germline V and J ends were trimmed by 3 bases and 4 bases, with 12 bases remaining between them. This CDR3 spans 14 amino acids. The germline V gene encodes CDR1 KGHSH and CDR2 LQKENI. CDR3 protein: CASSPGGFGYGYTF. CDR3 coding DNA: TGTGCCAGCTCACCCGGGGGCTTCGGCTATGGCTACACCTTC.

This sequence joins TRBV28 and TRBJ1-1; D uncertain. This CDR3 has 14 amino acids. Between the trimmed V and J ends, which lost 5 bases and 5 bases, there was a span of 15 bases. Germline CDR1 and CDR2: MDHEN and SYDVKM. CDR3 DNA: TGTGCCAGCAGTCTCCCCGAGGGCGGAACTGAAGCTTTCTTT. This codes for CASSLPEGGTEAFF.